Listed here are 23 T cell receptor beta chains from one sample, sequenced in a study of CXCR3-negative and CXCR3-positive naive CD8 T cells. The authors made the TRB cDNA libraries by 5' RACE using UMI labels. TCRdb re-analyzed the 5' RACE reads; it lists each CDR3 protein once, without DNA. Its clone listing holds 100,000 to 150,000 distinct CDR3 sequences. Sequencing was performed on naive CXCR3- CD8+ T cells from blood. Subset meaning: CD45RO-CCR7+CD27+CD95- naive CD8+ T cells lacking CXCR3 (TNR3-). These receptors were obtained from a human donor in good health. Some clones in this sample may be carry-over from other donors' samples.

The chain is built from TRBV6-2 or TRBV6-3 and TRBJ2-7; the D call from TCRdb, TRBD1, cannot be confirmed without DNA. CDR3 length equals 15 residues. The germline gives CDR1 MNHEY, CDR2 SVGEGT. CDR3 in amino acids: CASSSRGELSYEQYF.

The V and J genes are TRBV28 and TRBJ2-3; no DNA is available, so the TRBD1 call from TCRdb remains unchecked. Germline CDR1 and CDR2: MDHEN and SYDVKM. The CDR3 loop spans 15 amino acids. The CDR3: CASSFVGGGTDTQYF.

V usage is TRBV6-6 and J usage is TRBJ2-7. The CDR3 is made up of 16 amino acids. Germline V CDR1 and CDR2: MNHNY, SVGAGI (reference sequence). The CDR3 sequence is CASSYSLQTKPYEQYF.

The chain combines TRBV4-1 with TRBJ2-1; the D gene TCRdb calls, TRBD1, cannot be checked with no DNA. The CDR3 length is 15 residues. The germline CDR1 and CDR2 sequences are MGHRA and YSYEKL. The CDR3 reads CASSQVDRRYNEQFF.

The chain combines TRBV4-3 with TRBJ2-1; TCRdb proposes TRBD2, but this gene call is untestable without DNA. The length of the CDR3 is 19 residues. Germline V CDR1 and CDR2: LGHNA, YSLEER. CDR3 sequence: CASSQPLGTSGGEYNEQFF.

The chain employs TRBV4-3 and TRBJ1-4. The CDR3 contains 18 residues. Per germline, CDR1 LGHNA and CDR2 YSLEER. CDR3 loop: CASSQDIFGRVSLEKLFF.

This chain connects TRBV29-1 to TRBJ1-1. Germline loops: CDR1 SQVTM, CDR2 ANQGSEA. This CDR3 is built from 14 residues. This CDR3 reads CSVDWVHGDTEAFF.

The chain combines TRBV29-1 with TRBJ2-6; no DNA is available, so the TRBD1 call from TCRdb remains unchecked. The CDR3 runs to 16 residues. Germline-derived CDR1 and CDR2 are SQVTM and ANQGSEA. CDR3 region: CSVFGTAFSGANVLTF.

The chain recombines TRBV5-1 with TRBJ1-1; TCRdb's D gene call, TRBD1, goes unchecked for lack of DNA. CDR3 length: 15 residues. From germline, CDR1 is SGHRS and CDR2 YFSETQ. CDR3 amino acids: CASSLEDSMNTEAFF.

The chain combines TRBV28 with TRBJ1-3; the D gene TCRdb calls, TRBD1, cannot be checked with no DNA. This CDR3 contains 15 residues. Germline CDR1 and CDR2: MDHEN and SYDVKM. The CDR3 region is CASSPGQGSGNTIYF. The full variable domain, in which reference TRBV28 and TRBJ1-3 provide the parts outside the CDR3, is DVKVTQSSRYLVKRTGEKVFLECVQDMDHENMFWYRQDPGLGLRLIYFSYDVKMKEKGDIPEGYSVSREKKERFSLILESASTNQTSMYLCASSPGQGSGNTIYFGEGSWLTVV.

The chain has TRBV6-6 and TRBJ2-3; TCRdb picks TRBD2, but there is no DNA to check that call. The germline gives CDR1 MNHNY, CDR2 SVGAGI (reference sequence). This CDR3 is built from 18 residues. The CDR3 sequence: CASSYSIGRGSETDTQYF.

The chain couples TRBV12-3 or TRBV12-4 to TRBJ1-1; TCRdb picks TRBD1, but there is no DNA to check that call. The CDR3 spans 14 residues. The CDR3 spells CASTPGVMNTEAFF.

The gene calls are TRBV14 and TRBJ2-7. This CDR3 has 15 residues. From germline, CDR1 is SGHDN and CDR2 FVKESK. Here the CDR3 reads CASSQDLLVNYEQYF. Full variable domain (missing parts from reference TRBV14 and TRBJ2-7): EAGVTQFPSHSVIEKGQTVTLRCDPISGHDNLYWYRRVMGKEIKFLLHFVKESKQDESGMPNNRFLAERTGGTYSTLKVQPAELEDSGVYFCASSQDLLVNYEQYFGPGTRLTVT.

The chain combines TRBV29-1 with TRBJ2-7; TCRdb's D call, TRBD1, is unchecked because there is no DNA. The CDR3 has 16 amino acids. The germline CDR1 and CDR2 sequences are SQVTM and ANQGSEA. CDR3 in amino acids: CSVEESGRAPSYEQYF.

The rearrangement uses TRBV20-1 and TRBJ1-1. Per the germline V gene, CDR1 is DFQATT and CDR2 is SNEGSKA (reference sequence). The CDR3 totals 12 residues. The CDR3: CSAQKPDDEAFF.

The gene calls are TRBV29-1 and TRBJ2-1; absent DNA, TCRdb's TRBD2 call cannot be checked. CDR1 and CDR2 (germline): SQVTM, ANQGSEA. This CDR3 is built from 16 residues. CDR3 protein: CSVEVSGGRSYNEQFF.

The chain joins TRBV2 to TRBJ2-3; TCRdb's D call of TRBD2 is untestable without DNA. The germline V gene has CDR1 SNHLY and CDR2 FYNNEI. The CDR3 is made up of 17 amino acids. CDR3: CASSEIALEREVDTQYF.

The chain employs TRBV12-3 or TRBV12-4 and TRBJ2-7; the D call from TCRdb, TRBD1, cannot be confirmed without DNA. The CDR3 has 13 residues. The chain's CDR3 is CASSFPHSDEQYF.

CDR3 sequence: CASSGSHRGPNTGELFF. The chain links TRBV7-9 to TRBJ2-2; TCRdb reports TRBD1, a call that lacks DNA to check it against. There are 17 residues in the CDR3. Germline CDR1 SEHNR, CDR2 FQNEAQ (reference sequence). The entire variable domain, with the rest obtained from reference TRBV7-9 and TRBJ2-2, is as follows: DTGVSQNPRHKITKRGQNVTFRCDPISEHNRLYWYRQTLGQGPEFLTYFQNEAQLEKSRLLSDRFSAERPKGSFSTLEIQRTEQGDSAMYLCASSGSHRGPNTGELFFGEGSRLTVL.

J is TRBJ1-3 and V is TRBV28. The CDR3 sequence is 13 residues long. CDR1 and CDR2 from the germline V gene are MDHEN and SYDVKM. CDR3 protein: CASSPFNGNTIYF.

J is TRBJ1-1 and V is TRBV7-3. CDR3 length: 13 residues. Germline CDR1 reads SGHTA; CDR2 reads FQGTGA. The chain's CDR3 is CASSLGLGTEAFF.

The gene calls are TRBV9 and TRBJ2-1. Germline CDR1 SGDLS, CDR2 YYNGEE. The length of the CDR3 is 15 residues. This chain's CDR3 is CASSGGGGSYNEQFF.

This sequence joins TRBV12-3 or TRBV12-4 and TRBJ2-3; no DNA is available, so the TRBD2 call from TCRdb remains unchecked. The CDR3 contains 17 residues. CDR3 amino acids: CASSLPWTSGLGDTQYF.